This T cell receptor (beta chain) was found in a study of OX40 agonist ivuxolimab in advanced cancers. Study as a whole: An anti-OX40 (CD134) antibody with agonistic activity, ivuxolimab, was administered to patients. Partial responses occurred in three patients (one hepatocellular carcinoma, two cutaneous melanoma).

Measured with immunoSEQ multiplex PCR; TCRdb has only the in-frame clones, and not every one. The sample yields tens of thousands of clones, roughly 84% seen once. The length of the CDR3 is 14 residues. V was clipped by 5 bases and J by 0 bases; unmatched bases: 1. The germline V gene encodes CDR1 MNHNY and CDR2 SVGAGI (reference sequence). As for this clone: Its antigen is still unknown.

Study-wide findings and caveats: Determination of antigen specificity was not performed for the expanded peripheral T cells.

The source is an adult with an advanced solid tumor such as melanoma, head and neck, liver or kidney cancer. The rearrangement joins TRBV6-6 to TRBJ2-7, with 10 nucleotides matching TRBD2. The sample here was CD4+ or CD8+ T cells sorted from blood, taken in a trial of the OX40 agonist ivuxolimab. The CDR3, as DNA: TGTGCCAGCAGTACTAGCGGGAACTCCTACGAGCAGTACTTC. This translates into CASSTSGNSYEQYF.